The 27 T cell receptor beta chains reported below all come from one sample, sequenced in a study of low-dose radiotherapy and immunotherapy resistance in tumors. Gene-specific TRAV and TRBV primers were used for first-strand cDNA, covering alpha and beta chains. With a V-primer adapter and a constant-region primer, TCRs were amplified for 20 PCR cycles. TCRdb re-analysed the reads in MiXCR, keeping a single row per CDR3 protein. The sample holds tens of thousands of distinct CDR3 sequences, less than 25% seen once. Sample time point: after trial treatment. The sample's treatment: LDRT plus nivolumab, ipilimumab, low-dose cyclophosphamide and aspirin (RACIN trial). This material consisted of PBMCs, taken after low-dose radiotherapy plus immunotherapy. All receptors derive from a female donor with ovarian cancer.

This clonotype was recorded many times. This chain links TRBV5-1 with TRBJ1-2; 8 positions agree with TRBD1. There are 16 residues in the CDR3. The V gene's germline CDR1 is SGHRS and CDR2 YFSETQ. Trimming at V came to 4 bases and at J to 4 bases, leaving 12 bases not matched to a gene. The CDR3 sequence is CASSPDRGGRGYGYTF. The CDR3 DNA reads as TGCGCCAGCAGCCCTGACAGGGGAGGAAGGGGCTATGGCTACACCTTC.

This clonotype showed up many times. The V call is TRBV12-3 or TRBV12-4, the J call TRBJ1-5; no clear D. The V end lost 2 bases, the J end lost 5 bases, and 7 bases lay between the germline ends. The CDR3 loop spans 13 amino acids. For the CDR3, the DNA is TGTGCCAGCAGTTTAAACGTTGATCAGCCCCAGCATTTT. It translates to CASSLNVDQPQHF.

Many counts were recorded for this clonotype. The V call is TRBV3-1, the J call TRBJ2-5; perhaps TRBD1 as D (5 bases). CDR1 LGHDT and CDR2 YNNKEL come from the germline V gene (reference sequence). The CDR3 length is 16 residues. V shed 0 bases and J shed 1 base, with 12 bases lying between them. The CDR3: CASSQDDSDSQETQYF. The DNA for the CDR3 is TGTGCCAGCAGCCAAGATGACTCAGACAGCCAAGAGACCCAGTACTTC.

In regard to this clonotype: A far more abundant clone sits one base away, making this likely a read error. The chain carries TRBV6-6 and TRBJ2-7; 13 bases fit TRBD2. The germline gives CDR1 MNHNY, CDR2 SVGAGI (reference sequence). CDR3 size: 15 residues. V was clipped by 5 bases and J by 7 bases; unmatched bases: 8. The CDR3 coding sequence is TGTGCCAGCAGTGACCGACTAGCGGGAGGCAATGAGCAGTACTTC. The encoded protein is CASSDRLAGGNEQYF.

This clonotype has at least ten counts. The rearrangement joins TRBV3-1 to TRBJ1-5, with D tentatively TRBD1 (5 bases). The V end was cut by 3 bases, the J end by 4 bases, with 16 bases between. Germline V CDR1 and CDR2: LGHDT, YNNKEL (reference sequence). This CDR3 is 16 amino acids long. In DNA, the CDR3 is TGTGCCAGCAGCCATGGGGGAGGAGTCCTAAATCAGCCCCAGCATTTT. It encodes CASSHGGGVLNQPQHF.

This clonotype occurred many times. The gene calls are TRBV7-3 and TRBJ2-7; D possibly corresponds to TRBD2 (6 bases). Germline values: CDR1 SGHTA, CDR2 FQGTGA. V was trimmed by 0 bases and J by 1 base, leaving 16 bases between them. The length of the CDR3 is 17 residues. CDR3 residues: CASSLTPNRGSSYEQYF. CDR3 DNA: TGTGCCAGCAGCTTAACTCCTAACCGGGGGTCATCCTACGAGCAGTACTTC.

Notes on this clonotype: A far larger clone is just one base off, so this is likely a read error. This rearrangement joins TRBV6-5 to TRBJ2-7, with D perhaps TRBD2 (6 bases). The ends were cut back, 6 bases at V and 10 bases at J, with 19 bases in the middle. The CDR3 contains 13 residues. Looked up from germline, CDR1 is MNHEY and CDR2 is SVGAGI. The CDR3 protein is CASSLARAPDQYF. CDR3 DNA sequence: TGTGCCAGCAGCCTAGCGAGAGCACCGGACCAGTACTTC.

This clonotype was recorded at least ten times. The rearrangement joins TRBV10-3 to TRBJ2-3, with D perhaps matching TRBD1 (6 bases). Deletions cut 0 bases from V and 2 bases from J, with 12 bases between. The CDR3 covers 16 residues. Germline-derived CDR1 and CDR2 are ENHRY and SYGVKD. The CDR3 loop is CAISESRGYNTDTQYF. In DNA, the CDR3 is TGTGCCATCAGTGAGTCCAGGGGCTATAACACAGATACGCAGTATTTT.

The table lists this clonotype with many counts. For the CDR3, the DNA is TGCAGCGTTGATGGAGGGGCGGTAGACACCGGGGAGCTGTTTTTT. This gives the protein CSVDGGAVDTGELFF. This chain uses TRBV29-1 with TRBJ2-2, with D perhaps matching TRBD2 (6 bases). CDR1 and CDR2 from the germline V gene are SQVTM and ANQGSEA. The CDR3 has 15 residues. Trimming pared 3 bases from V and 3 bases from J, leaving 14 bases between.

This clonotype was counted ten times or more. This chain joins TRBV20-1 and TRBJ2-1; TRBD2 is a possible D gene (6 bases). Trimming removed 6 bases from V and 8 bases from J, with 17 bases in between. Per the germline V gene, CDR1 is DFQATT and CDR2 is SNEGSKA (reference sequence). The CDR3 has 13 residues. The CDR3 region has the DNA TGCAGTGCCCGGCTAAATAGCGGCTATGAGCAGTTCTTC. The encoded protein is CSARLNSGYEQFF.

Comments on this clonotype: No DNA is shown, since the ends of the CDR3 on it are uncertain; the CDR3 is the one TCRdb lists. This rearrangement joins TRBV5-6 to TRBJ2-2; the tabulated D call, TRBD1, remains unverified against the DNA. The germline CDR1 and CDR2 sequences are SGHDT and YYEEEE. The CDR3 has 16 residues if both end residues are counted. The CDR3 spells CASSLQNTGELFFFFF.

This clonotype showed up many times. The chain couples TRBV15 to TRBJ2-7, with TRBD2 matching over 10 bases. V was clipped by 1 base and J by 4 bases; unmatched bases: 7. The CDR3 consists of 16 residues. The V gene's germline CDR1 is LNHNV and CDR2 YYDKDF (reference sequence). Here the CDR3 DNA reads TGTGCCACCAGCAGAGTTTTGGGACTAGCGACTTACGAGCAGTACTTC. It encodes CATSRVLGLATYEQYF.

V gene TRBV5-5 combines with J gene TRBJ2-1; tentative D call: TRBD1 (5 bases). Trimming removed 4 bases from V and 4 bases from J, with 18 bases in between. Germline CDR1 is SGHKS and CDR2 is YYEKEE (reference sequence). This CDR3 comprises 16 residues. For the CDR3, the DNA is TGTGCCAGCAGCGTGACAGCAGTACACTCGTACAATGAGCAGTTCTTC. Translated: CASSVTAVHSYNEQFF. Drawing the rest from reference TRBV5-5 and TRBJ2-1, the complete variable domain is DAGVTQSPTHLIKTRGQQVTLRCSPISGHKSVSWYQQVLGQGPQFIFQYYEKEERGRGNFPDRFSARQFPNYSSELNVNALLLGDSALYLCASSVTAVHSYNEQFFGPGTRLTVL.

This clonotype was seen at least ten times. This chain joins TRBV7-6 and TRBJ2-5, with 12 nucleotides matching TRBD2. Germline V gene sequence: CDR1 SGHVS, CDR2 FNYEAQ. The CDR3 length is 14 residues. Unmatched junction bases numbered 2, after V lost 4 bases and J lost 5 bases. CDR3 residues: CASSSSGRGETQYF. CDR3 nucleotides: TGTGCCAGCAGCTCTAGCGGGAGGGGGGAGACCCAGTACTTC.

This clonotype was counted ten times or more. The V gene is TRBV5-1, the J gene TRBJ2-1, with 9 bases lining up with TRBD1. The ends lost 1 base at V and 7 bases at J; junction bases unmatched: 6. Germline V gene sequence: CDR1 SGHRS, CDR2 YFSETQ. This CDR3 is built from 15 residues. DNA of the CDR3: TGCGCCAGCAGCTTGACGGGACAGGGTGGGAATGAGCAGTTCTTC. This encodes CASSLTGQGGNEQFF.

The table lists this clonotype with many counts. This rearrangement joins TRBV4-1 to TRBJ2-5; perhaps TRBD1 as D (5 bases). This CDR3 has 14 residues. Germline lookup yields CDR1 MGHRA and CDR2 YSYEKL. With 0 bases removed from V and 2 bases from J, the gap between germline ends came to 7 bases. For the CDR3, the DNA is TGCGCCAGCAGCCAAGACAGGGTTCAAGAGACCCAGTACTTC. Translated: CASSQDRVQETQYF.

This clonotype was detected only a few times. V is TRBV24-1 and J is TRBJ2-2; no clear D. The V and J ends lost 3 bases and 1 base respectively, with 8 bases between them. CDR1 and CDR2 from the germline V gene are KGHDR and SFDVKD. This CDR3 is 15 amino acids long. CDR3 amino acids: CATSDVALNTGELFF. In DNA form, the CDR3 reads TGTGCCACCAGTGATGTTGCTCTGAACACCGGGGAGCTGTTTTTT.

This rearrangement joins TRBV10-1 to TRBJ2-7; possible D gene TRBD2, 7 bases. V gave up 0 bases and J gave up 7 bases, with 13 bases separating them. The CDR3 has 14 amino acids. Germline CDR1 and CDR2: WNHNN and SYGVQD (reference sequence). CDR3 sequence: CASSESGGAREQYF. The CDR3 DNA reads as TGCGCCAGCAGTGAGTCAGGGGGGGCGCGAGAGCAGTACTTC.

This clonotype was seen at least ten times. The rearrangement links TRBV20-1 to TRBJ1-2, with D uncertain. V shed 6 bases and J shed 8 bases, with 13 bases lying between them. The CDR3 runs to 11 residues. Germline V gene lookup returns CDR1 DFQATT and CDR2 SNEGSKA (reference sequence). The CDR3 reads CSAGPPQGYTF. CDR3 coding DNA: TGCAGTGCCGGGCCCCCGCAAGGCTACACCTTC.

This clonotype showed up many times. The chain employs TRBV24-1 and TRBJ2-3, with D uncertain. Trimming left V 1 base short and J 2 bases short, with 6 bases between. Germline-derived CDR1 and CDR2 are KGHDR and SFDVKD. The CDR3 consists of 14 residues. The CDR3 DNA reads TGTGCCACCAGTGATTTTGTAGTCACAGATACGCAGTATTTT. Protein product: CATSDFVVTDTQYF.

There are many counts of this clonotype. The chain has TRBV27 and TRBJ2-2; 8 bases are a match to TRBD2. V shed 5 bases and J 6 bases; nucleotides not matched to a gene: 8. This CDR3 region has 15 residues. CDR1 is MNHEY and CDR2 is SMNVEV in the germline V gene (reference sequence). Here the CDR3 DNA reads TGTGCCAGCAGTGTAACAGCGGGGGTAGCCGGGGAGCTGTTTTTT. Its protein product is CASSVTAGVAGELFF.

Ten or more counts support this clonotype. The V call is TRBV21-1, the J call TRBJ2-4; the tabulated D call, TRBD1, remains unverified against the DNA. TRBV21-1 is termed a pseudogene. The CDR3 sequence is 20 residues long. The CDR3 protein is CASSKKGGASMVRGKNIQYF. CDR3 sequence (DNA): TGTGCCAGCAGCAAAAAAGGGGGGGCTTCCATGGTGCGTGGCAAAAACATTCAGTACTTC.

As regards this clonotype: A far larger clone is just one base off, so this is likely a read error. The chain couples TRBV6-5 to TRBJ2-6, with D perhaps assigned TRBD1 or TRBD2 (5 bases each). Trimming removed 5 bases from V and 11 bases from J, with 16 bases in between. This CDR3 region has 14 residues. In germline, CDR1 is MNHEY, CDR2 SVGAGI. CDR3 bases: TGTGCCAGCAGTGAAGGCCCAGGGAGCGACGTCCTGACTTTC. Translated: CASSEGPGSDVLTF.

This clonotype was observed many times. The genes are TRBV29-1 and TRBJ2-3; TRBD2 matches at 7 bases. CDR1 is SQVTM and CDR2 is ANQGSEA in the germline V gene. The CDR3 extends over 14 amino acids. Trimming at V came to 3 bases and at J to 0 bases, leaving 3 bases not matched to a gene. In DNA, the CDR3 is TGCAGCGTTGATTTTAGCGGGAGCACAGATACGCAGTATTTT. This translates into CSVDFSGSTDTQYF.

V is TRBV18 and J is TRBJ1-1; D unclear. This CDR3 contains 15 residues. V was cut by 0 bases and J by 5 bases, with 13 bases left in between. Per germline, CDR1 KGHSH and CDR2 LQKENI. CDR3 DNA: TGTGCCAGCTCACCACCGGAAGGATGGAGAACTGAAGCTTTCTTT. Translated, it gives CASSPPEGWRTEAFF.

This clonotype was seen repeatedly, ten times or more. The chain couples TRBV30 to TRBJ1-1; D unresolved. Trimming took 4 bases from V and 4 from J, leaving 13 bases between them. This CDR3 is built from 13 residues. Germline assignment: CDR1 GTSNPN and CDR2 SVGIG (reference sequence). The CDR3 nucleotides are TGTGCCTGGACTCCGGACCGCGGCACTGAAGCTTTCTTT. Encoded protein: CAWTPDRGTEAFF.

This clonotype was seen repeatedly, ten times or more. This sequence joins TRBV24-1 and TRBJ2-3, with 13 nucleotides matching TRBD2. V lost 4 bases to trimming and J lost 1 base; unmatched junction nucleotides: 10. Germline CDR1 is KGHDR and CDR2 is SFDVKD. The CDR3 is 19 amino acids. In DNA form, the CDR3 reads TGTGCCACCAGTGAATGGACTAGCGGGAGTCCTCCAGGCACAGATACGCAGTATTTT. It translates to CATSEWTSGSPPGTDTQYF.